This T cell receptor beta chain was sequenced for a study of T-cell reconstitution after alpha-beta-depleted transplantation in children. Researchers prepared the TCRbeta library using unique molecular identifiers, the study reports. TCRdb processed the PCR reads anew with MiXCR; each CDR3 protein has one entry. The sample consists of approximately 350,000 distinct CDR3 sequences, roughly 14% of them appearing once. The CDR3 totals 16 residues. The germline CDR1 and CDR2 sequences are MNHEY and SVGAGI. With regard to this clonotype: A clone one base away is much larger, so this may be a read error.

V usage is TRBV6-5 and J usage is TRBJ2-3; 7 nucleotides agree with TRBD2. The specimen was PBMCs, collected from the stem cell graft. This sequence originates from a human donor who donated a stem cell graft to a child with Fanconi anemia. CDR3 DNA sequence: TGTGCCAGCAGTTACCCGACGGGGGGTAGCAGAGATACGCAGTATTTT. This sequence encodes CASSYPTGGSRDTQYF.